The 27 T cell receptor beta chains reported below all come from one sample, sequenced in a study of blood T cell repertoires in COVID-19. Clones were sequenced by immunoSEQ multiplex PCR, and TCRdb holds only the in-frame ones, with some missing. The table lists about 160,000 clones, 84% of them singletons. The sequencing input was PBMCs or T cells enriched from blood (not recorded which). The source is a woman in her forties or fifties who had recovered from COVID-19.

V and J are TRBV7-8 and TRBJ1-1; TRBD1 matches 7 bases. The CDR3 is 14 residues long. The trim removed 5 bases at V and 7 bases at J, leaving 10 bases unmatched. From germline, CDR1 is SGHVS and CDR2 FQNEAQ. CDR3 in amino acids: CASSPLGGIFEAFF. DNA for the CDR3: TGTGCCAGCAGCCCTCTAGGGGGCATATTTGAAGCTTTCTTT.

This sequence joins TRBV7-2 and TRBJ1-5, with unresolved D. Per germline, CDR1 SGHTA and CDR2 FQGNSA. This CDR3 is built from 14 residues. The V gene lost 2 bases and the J gene lost 1 base, with 6 bases spanning the gap. The CDR3 DNA sequence: TGTGCCAGCAGCTTATACGGGAGCAATCAGCCCCAGCATTTT. Translation gives CASSLYGSNQPQHF.

The V call is TRBV7-9, the J call TRBJ2-7, with D possibly being TRBD2 (5 bases). The CDR3 contains 13 residues. The germline gives CDR1 SEHNR, CDR2 FQNEAQ (reference sequence). V lost 5 bases to trimming and J lost 6 bases, with 14 bases between them. CDR3 DNA sequence: TGTGCCAGCAGCCCTCCCGCCAGCGGCGAGCAGTACTTC. Translated, it gives CASSPPASGEQYF.

The V and J genes are TRBV2 and TRBJ1-5, with 7 bases lining up with TRBD1. Trimming at V came to 6 bases and at J to 5 bases, leaving 10 bases not matched to a gene. The CDR3 sequence is 15 residues long. Germline CDR1 and CDR2: SNHLY and FYNNEI. The CDR3 region is CASRAWTGRHQPQHF. CDR3 bases: TGTGCCAGCAGGGCCTGGACAGGTAGGCATCAGCCCCAGCATTTT.

This clone appeared once. The chain couples TRBV6-5 to TRBJ1-5; no definite D call. Trimming took 6 bases from V and 7 from J, leaving 13 bases between them. This CDR3 has 13 amino acids. The germline V gene encodes CDR1 MNHEY and CDR2 SVGAGI. The CDR3 sequence is CASSSHVAQPQHF. The CDR3 nucleotides are TGTGCCAGCAGCAGTCATGTGGCACAGCCCCAGCATTTT.

The chain combines TRBV3-1 (or the pseudogene TRBV3-2) with TRBJ1-6; D not resolved. CDR1 and CDR2 from the germline V gene are LGHDT and YNNKEL (reference sequence). The V gene lost 3 bases and the J gene lost 3 bases, with 6 bases spanning the gap. The CDR3 extends over 14 amino acids. CDR3: CASSHADYNSPLHF. The CDR3 DNA sequence: TGTGCCAGCAGCCATGCGGACTATAATTCACCCCTCCACTTT.

The CDR3: CASSSAGGRTEAFF. In DNA form, the CDR3 reads TGTGCCAGCAGTTCAGCAGGGGGCCGGACTGAAGCTTTCTTT. The chain joins TRBV28 to TRBJ1-1, with 8 positions matching TRBD1. Germline V gene lookup returns CDR1 MDHEN and CDR2 SYDVKM. Unmatched junction bases numbered 6, after V lost 4 bases and J lost 5 bases. The CDR3 has 14 amino acids.

The CDR3 sequence: CASSAMNRGSYSNQPQHF. CDR3 nucleotides: TGTGCCAGCAGCGCTATGAACAGGGGCTCATATAGCAATCAGCCCCAGCATTTT. The chain couples TRBV5-8 to TRBJ1-5; 7 nucleotides match TRBD1. The CDR3 has 18 amino acids. The V and J ends lost 4 bases and 0 bases, in that order; junction bases with no gene match: 13. Germline CDR1 SGHTS, CDR2 YDEGEE.

A few counts support this clone. This chain connects TRBV7-9 to TRBJ1-1; D is perhaps TRBD1 (5 bases). There are 14 residues in the CDR3. Trimming removed 0 bases from V and 8 bases from J, with 13 bases in between. In germline, CDR1 is SEHNR, CDR2 FQNEAQ (reference sequence). DNA of the CDR3: TGTGCCAGCAGCTTAGCCTCAGGGAGGGGAGAAGCTTTCTTT. It yields the protein CASSLASGRGEAFF. The whole variable domain, filled in from reference TRBV7-9 and TRBJ1-1, reads DTGVSQNPRHKITKRGQNVTFRCDPISEHNRLYWYRQTLGQGPEFLTYFQNEAQLEKSRLLSDRFSAERPKGSFSTLEIQRTEQGDSAMYLCASSLASGRGEAFFGQGTRLTVV.

The rearrangement joins TRBV2 to TRBJ1-2; the match to TRBD1 covers 9 bases. The CDR3 runs 13 residues. Losses at the gene ends were 6 bases for V and 8 bases for J; bases not matched to a gene: 7. Germline V gene sequence: CDR1 SNHLY, CDR2 FYNNEI. The CDR3, as DNA: TGTGCCAGCAGCTATACAGGGGGCCAAGGCTACACCTTC. As protein: CASSYTGGQGYTF. Drawing the rest from reference TRBV2 and TRBJ1-2, the complete variable domain is EPEVTQTPSHQVTQMGQEVILRCVPISNHLYFYWYRQILGQKVEFLVSFYNNEISEKSEIFDDQFSVERPDGSNFTLKIRSTKLEDSAMYFCASSYTGGQGYTFGSGTRLTVV.

V is TRBV29-1 and J is TRBJ1-2, with D perhaps matching TRBD1 (5 bases). The CDR3 extends over 14 amino acids. The germline V gene encodes CDR1 SQVTM and CDR2 ANQGSEA. V lost 4 bases, J lost 4 bases, and 16 bases lay in between. Here the CDR3 reads CSVVSGPNLYGYTF. In DNA, the CDR3 is TGCAGCGTTGTGTCAGGGCCTAACCTCTATGGCTACACCTTC.

The J gene is TRBJ2-7, the V gene TRBV27, with 12 bases identical to TRBD2. Germline CDR1 reads MNHEY; CDR2 reads SMNVEV (reference sequence). With 4 bases clipped from V and 7 bases from J, the junction kept 8 bases outside the gene matches. The CDR3 contains 15 residues. The CDR3 bases are TGTGCCAGCAGTTGGCTAGCGGGAGGGCCGGGAGAGCAGTACTTC. It translates to CASSWLAGGPGEQYF.

The chain links TRBV6-5 to TRBJ2-7; TRBD1 aligns across 10 bases. After removal of 5 bases from V and 2 bases from J, the junction contained 6 bases not matched to a gene. Germline CDR1 MNHEY, CDR2 SVGAGI. CDR3 length: 15 residues. The CDR3 spells CASSPRQGAAYEQYF. CDR3 sequence (DNA): TGTGCCAGCAGTCCTCGACAGGGGGCGGCCTACGAGCAGTACTTC.

The rearrangement joins TRBV19 to TRBJ1-4; tentative D call: TRBD1 (6 bases). Germline CDR1 is LNHDA and CDR2 is SQIVND (reference sequence). V lost 6 bases and J 3 bases, leaving 11 bases between the germline ends. The CDR3 runs to 14 residues. CDR3: CASRTGWANEKLFF. The CDR3 DNA is TGTGCCAGTAGAACAGGGTGGGCTAATGAAAAACTGTTTTTT. Supplemented by reference TRBV19 and TRBJ1-4, the full variable domain reads DGGITQSPKYLFRKEGQNVTLSCEQNLNHDAMYWYRQDPGQGLRLIYYSQIVNDFQKGDIAEGYSVSREKKESFPLTVTSAQKNPTAFYLCASRTGWANEKLFFGSGTQLSVL.

This sequence joins TRBV10-3 and TRBJ1-1; 8 bases agree with TRBD1. There are 13 residues in the CDR3. Trimming cost V 6 bases and J 4 bases; bases outside gene matches: 4. CDR1 and CDR2 from the germline V gene are ENHRY and SYGVKD. The CDR3 spells CAIRLGQGTEAFF. In DNA, the CDR3 is TGTGCCATCAGACTCGGACAGGGCACTGAAGCTTTCTTT.

The chain couples TRBV5-6 to TRBJ2-3; unclear D gene. CDR3 length: 13 residues. Trimming left V 1 base short and J 2 bases short, with 5 bases between. CDR1 SGHDT and CDR2 YYEEEE come from the germline V gene. CDR3 DNA sequence: TGTGCCAGCAGCTTGCCCTACACAGATACGCAGTATTTT. Translation gives CASSLPYTDTQYF. Using reference TRBV5-6 and TRBJ2-3 for the parts outside the CDR3, the full variable domain is DAGVTQSPTHLIKTRGQQVTLRCSPKSGHDTVSWYQQALGQGPQFIFQYYEEEERQRGNFPDRFSGHQFPNYSSELNVNALLLGDSALYLCASSLPYTDTQYFGPGTRLTVL.

The V gene is TRBV19, the J gene TRBJ2-2; TRBD1 agrees at 9 bases. Germline V lookup: CDR1 LNHDA, CDR2 SQIVND (reference sequence). The CDR3 is 15 amino acids. Losses at the gene ends were 5 bases for V and 4 bases for J; bases not matched to a gene: 5. The CDR3 sequence is CASSSGTGITGELFF. The CDR3, as DNA: TGTGCCAGTAGTTCCGGGACAGGGATCACCGGGGAGCTGTTTTTT.

V usage is TRBV3-1 (or the pseudogene TRBV3-2) and J usage is TRBJ2-5; possible D gene TRBD1, 6 bases. Looked up from germline, CDR1 is LGHDT and CDR2 is YNNKEL (reference sequence). This CDR3 region has 14 residues. Trimming shortened V by 1 base and J by 2 bases, and 8 bases separated the two germline ends. The CDR3 DNA is TGTGCCAGCAGCCAAGGGGGGACACAAGAGACCCAGTACTTC. Residues: CASSQGGTQETQYF.

The CDR3: CASMVDRNYSNQPQHF. CDR3 nucleotide sequence: TGTGCCAGCATGGTGGACAGAAATTATAGCAATCAGCCCCAGCATTTT. The chain carries TRBV21-1 and TRBJ1-5; the D segment call TRBD1 is taken from the table without a DNA check. TRBV21-1 is a recognized pseudogene. The CDR3 length is 16 residues.

This clone has only one observation. Other DNA sequences in this specimen translate into the identical CDR3. CDR3: CASSPLETYGYTF. CDR3 sequence (DNA): TGTGCCAGCTCACCACTTGAGACATATGGCTACACCTTC. The V gene is TRBV18, the J gene TRBJ1-2; D remains unclear. The germline V gene encodes CDR1 KGHSH and CDR2 LQKENI. Deletions cut 1 base from V and 5 bases from J, with 8 bases between. CDR3 length: 13 residues.

The chain joins TRBV2 to TRBJ2-7; 7 positions match TRBD2. With 7 bases clipped from V and 2 bases from J, the junction kept 14 bases outside the gene matches. The CDR3 has 16 residues. Germline lookup yields CDR1 SNHLY and CDR2 FYNNEI. CDR3 loop: CASKQNRRETTYEQYF. The CDR3 DNA follows: TGTGCCAGCAAGCAGAATCGGCGGGAGACCACCTACGAGCAGTACTTC.

Points on this clone: Mismatch with germline at one junction end may stem from a read error. V is TRBV20-1 and J is TRBJ2-4; D possibly corresponds to TRBD2 (5 bases). Per germline, CDR1 DFQATT and CDR2 SNEGSKA (reference sequence). The CDR3 sequence is 11 residues long. The CDR3 DNA reads as TGCAGTGCTAGAGTGGGAGAGGTGAACTTCTTC. It encodes CSARVGEVNFF.

This chain links TRBV25-1 with TRBJ2-5; D might be TRBD1 (5 bases). The CDR3 is 15 amino acids. From germline, CDR1 is MGHDK and CDR2 SYGVNS. Trimming left V 3 bases short and J 2 bases short, with 13 bases between. The CDR3 nucleotides are TGTGCCAGCAGTGATGCAGGGCAGCTACAAGAGACCCAGTACTTC. This sequence encodes CASSDAGQLQETQYF.

A few counts support this clone. The chain is built from TRBV19 and TRBJ1-2; 8 nucleotides agree with TRBD1. Germline CDR1 and CDR2: LNHDA and SQIVND (reference sequence). This CDR3 region has 17 residues. Losses at the gene ends were 4 bases for V and 2 bases for J; bases not matched to a gene: 12. CDR3 DNA sequence: TGTGCCAGTAGTACAGGGGACAGGAACAGGATAAACTATGGCTACACCTTC. This codes for CASSTGDRNRINYGYTF.

V is TRBV11-2 and J is TRBJ1-2; TRBD1 might be the D (5 bases). This CDR3 is 13 amino acids long. V lost 1 base and J 5 bases, leaving 8 bases between the germline ends. Germline V gene lookup returns CDR1 SGHAT and CDR2 FQNNGV. The CDR3 nucleotides are TGTGCCAGCAGCTTAGGGGGGAGGTATGGCTACACCTTC. It codes for CASSLGGRYGYTF.

The chain has TRBV7-2 and TRBJ2-5, with TRBD1 matching over 10 bases. This CDR3 spans 15 amino acids. The V and J ends lost 3 bases and 5 bases, in that order; junction bases with no gene match: 6. The germline V gene encodes CDR1 SGHTA and CDR2 FQGNSA. The CDR3, as DNA: TGTGCCAGCAGCTTCGACAGGGGGCAGTGGGAGACCCAGTACTTC. The encoded protein is CASSFDRGQWETQYF.

The rearrangement links TRBV19 to TRBJ1-5; TRBD1 matches 9 bases. CDR1 and CDR2 from the germline V gene are LNHDA and SQIVND (reference sequence). This CDR3 spans 16 amino acids. V dropped 7 bases and J dropped 7; count of bases not matched to a gene: 14. CDR3 coding DNA: TGTGCCAGTAACTCCCCCTACGGGACAGGGACCCAGCCCCAGCATTTT. As protein: CASNSPYGTGTQPQHF. The full variable domain, with the rest looked up from reference TRBV19 and TRBJ1-5, is DGGITQSPKYLFRKEGQNVTLSCEQNLNHDAMYWYRQDPGQGLRLIYYSQIVNDFQKGDIAEGYSVSREKKESFPLTVTSAQKNPTAFYLCASNSPYGTGTQPQHFGDGTRLSIL.